This T cell receptor (beta chain) was obtained from a study of shared clonotypes between healthy human individuals. General study results and limits: About 5% was the fraction of naive CD4 clonotypes found shared across several donors. In this cohort, only blood was sampled, and tissue repertoires likely differ. How much donors shared clonotypes was expected to be affected by sequencing depth. Non-shared clonotypes had lower generation probabilities than clonotypes shared by all four sorted-subset donors.

Naive CD8 cells lacked CD45RO and underwent positive selection for CCR7, leaving out terminally differentiated effector memory CD45RA+ cells. In regard to this clone: Its antigen remains unknown. Other DNA sequences from this sample encode an identical CDR3 as well.

Clones were sequenced by immunoSEQ multiplex PCR, and TCRdb holds only the in-frame ones, with some missing. The profile shows approximately 2,000,000 clones, 90% to 95% of them singletons. With V trimmed by 3 bases and J by 4 bases, 2 bases remained unmatched. The CDR3 length is 15 residues. Germline V CDR1 and CDR2: LNHDA, SQIVND (reference sequence). The chain joins TRBV19 to TRBJ2-1; 11 bases agree with TRBD2. Sample: naive CD8+ T cells from PBMCs. The source of this sequence is a young man in good health. Some clones in this sample may be carry-over from other donors' samples. This CDR3 is CASSMGTSGYNEQFF. The DNA of the CDR3 is TGTGCCAGTAGTATGGGGACTAGCGGTTACAATGAGCAGTTCTTC.